This TCR beta chain was sequenced for a study of shared clonotypes between healthy human individuals. General observations from the study: Clonotype sharing among the donors was expected to vary with sequencing depth.

All donors qualified as healthy HIV-negative adults and had experienced no recent acute infections or vaccinations. Into CD45RA+ naive and CD45RA-negative memory subsets, the CD4+ cells were split. Germline V gives CDR1 MNHEY, CDR2 SVGAGI. CDR3 length: 14 residues. V lost 8 bases and J lost 2, with 16 bases in between. Replicate PCRs from sorted subsets contained about 200 ng DNA, which is 30,000 to 35,000 T cell genomes. Only in-frame clones appear in the TCRdb table, and some are missing; sequencing was by immunoSEQ multiplex PCR. This table has 2 million to 2.5 million clones, approximately 93% appearing once. On this clone itself: The antigen remains undetermined.

Material for sequencing was naive CD4+ T cells from PBMCs. Subset specified: CD45RA+ positively selected. The sequence came from a man aged 18 to 35 in good health. Some clones in this sample may be carry-over from other donors' samples. The J gene is TRBJ2-7, the V gene TRBV6-5; D may be TRBD1 or TRBD2 (5 bases each). CDR3 loop: CASQKGRVAYEQYF. The CDR3 DNA is TGTGCCAGCCAAAAGGGGCGGGTTGCCTACGAGCAGTACTTC.